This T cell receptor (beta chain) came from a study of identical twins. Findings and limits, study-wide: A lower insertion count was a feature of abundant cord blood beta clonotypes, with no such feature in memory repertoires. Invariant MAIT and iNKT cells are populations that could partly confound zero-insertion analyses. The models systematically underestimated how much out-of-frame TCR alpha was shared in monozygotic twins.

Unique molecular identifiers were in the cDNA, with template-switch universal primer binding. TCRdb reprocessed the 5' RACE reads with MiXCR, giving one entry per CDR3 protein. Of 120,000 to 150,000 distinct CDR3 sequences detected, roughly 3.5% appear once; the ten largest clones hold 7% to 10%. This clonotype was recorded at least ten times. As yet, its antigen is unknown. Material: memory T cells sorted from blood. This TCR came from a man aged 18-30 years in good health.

CDR3 in DNA: TGCAGTGCTAGCCGGCAGCAGAACACCGGGGAGCTGTTTTTT. Amino acid sequence: CSASRQQNTGELFF. The J gene is TRBJ2-2, the V gene TRBV20-1; D is unresolved. Trimming left V 3 bases short and J 1 base short, with 9 bases between. The CDR3 runs 14 residues. Germline values: CDR1 DFQATT, CDR2 SNEGSKA (reference sequence).